This T cell receptor beta chain was documented in a study of response to subunit inactivated influenza vaccine. TCRdb redid the calling of the RT-PCR reads with MiXCR, one entry per CDR3 protein. The repertoire holds some 520,000 distinct CDR3 sequences, with about 15% as singletons. The CDR3 is 15 amino acids. V was cut by 3 bases and J by 0 bases, with 12 bases left in between. The germline V gene encodes CDR1 DFQATT and CDR2 SNEGSKA (reference sequence). The study's findings and limits: Each seasonal influenza vaccination, the authors suggested, recruits few new T cells.

This clonotype was seen more than once but under ten times. Antigen: not known. The chain combines TRBV20-1 with TRBJ2-1, with D tentatively TRBD2 (5 bases). This receptor was taken from a man aged 50 to 69 who received an inactivated influenza vaccine. The sequenced sample was CD4+ T cells sorted from PBMCs, obtained approximately 25 months after vaccination. The CDR3: CSASSDYFSYNEQFF. CDR3 DNA sequence: TGCAGTGCTAGCTCCGACTATTTCTCCTACAATGAGCAGTTCTTC.